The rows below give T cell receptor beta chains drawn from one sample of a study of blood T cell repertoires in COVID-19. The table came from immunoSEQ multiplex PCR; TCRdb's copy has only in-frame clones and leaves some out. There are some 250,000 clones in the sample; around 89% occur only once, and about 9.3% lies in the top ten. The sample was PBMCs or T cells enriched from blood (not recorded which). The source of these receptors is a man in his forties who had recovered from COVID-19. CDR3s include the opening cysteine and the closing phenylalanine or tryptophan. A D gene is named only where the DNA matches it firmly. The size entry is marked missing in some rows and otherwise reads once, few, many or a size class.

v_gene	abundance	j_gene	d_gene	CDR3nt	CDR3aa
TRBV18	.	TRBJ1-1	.	TGTGCCAGCTCACGCCGGGACTCACTATTGAACACTGAAGCTTTCTTT	CASSRRDSLLNTEAFF
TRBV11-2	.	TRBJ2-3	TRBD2	TGTGCCAGCAGCTTCACTAGCGGGATTAGCACAGATACGCAGTATTTT	CASSFTSGISTDTQYF
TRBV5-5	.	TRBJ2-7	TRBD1	TGTGCCAGCAGCCGAGAACGGACAGGGGGCAGGTACGAGCAGTACTTC	CASSRERTGGRYEQYF
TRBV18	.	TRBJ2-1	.	TGTGCCAGCTCACCATATGAGGATGAGCAGTTCTTC	CASSPYEDEQFF
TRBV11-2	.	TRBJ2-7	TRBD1	TGTGCCAGCAGCTTCGGGACAGGGGTCTACGAGCAGTACTTC	CASSFGTGVYEQYF
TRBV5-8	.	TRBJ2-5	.	TGTGCCAGCGCGAACCGACAGCAAACAGTACAGACCCAGTACTTC	CASANRQQTVQTQYF
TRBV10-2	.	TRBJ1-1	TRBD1	TGCGCCAGCCGACAGGGTGTTTTCACTGAAGCTTTCTTT	CASRQGVFTEAFF
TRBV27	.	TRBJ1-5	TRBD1	TGTGCCAGCAGTGTACTGGGACAGGGTAGTAATCAGCCCCAGCATTTT	CASSVLGQGSNQPQHF
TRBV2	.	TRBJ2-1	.	TGTGCCAGCAGGGAAGACTGGAGCTCCTACAATGAGCAGTTCTTC	CASREDWSSYNEQFF
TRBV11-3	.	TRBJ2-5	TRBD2	TGTGCCAGCAGCTTACGGACTAGCGGGGGGAAGGAGGCCCAGTACTTC	CASSLRTSGGKEAQYF
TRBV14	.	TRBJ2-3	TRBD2	TGTGCCAGCAGCCTGACTAGCGGACGCACAGATACGCAGTATTTT	CASSLTSGRTDTQYF
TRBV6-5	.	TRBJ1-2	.	TGTGCCAGCACCGCCACGCAGGCTCCTAACTATGGCTACACCTTC	CASTATQAPNYGYTF
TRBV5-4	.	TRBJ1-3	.	TGTGCCAGCAGCCCCATGAGTGGAAACACCATATATTTT	CASSPMSGNTIYF
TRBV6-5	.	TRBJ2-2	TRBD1	TGTGCCAGCAGTTACCCGGGACAGGGAGGCACCGGGGAGCTGTTTTTT	CASSYPGQGGTGELFF
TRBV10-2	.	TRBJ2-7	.	TGCGCCAGCAGTGAGATGAGCGGGTCTTACTCCTACGAGCAGTACTTC	CASSEMSGSYSYEQYF
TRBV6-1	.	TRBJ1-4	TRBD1	TGTGCCAGCAGTGAGGAAACAGGGGGCGTCAGTGAAAAACTGTTTTTT	CASSEETGGVSEKLFF
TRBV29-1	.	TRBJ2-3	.	TGCAGCGTCGCCTCGACAGCTAGCACAGATACGCAGTATTTT	CSVASTASTDTQYF
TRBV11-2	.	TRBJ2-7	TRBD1	TGTGCCAGCAGCTTAGCCGGACAGGCCGAGCAGTACTTC	CASSLAGQAEQYF
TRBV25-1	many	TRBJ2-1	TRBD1	TGTGCCAGCAGTGCACCCGGGACAGCAGGGCCCTATGAGCAGTTCTTC	CASSAPGTAGPYEQFF
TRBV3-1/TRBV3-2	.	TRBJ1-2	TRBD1	TGTGCCAGCAGCCAAGTCCACAGGGGGTCCTATGGCTACACCTTC	CASSQVHRGSYGYTF
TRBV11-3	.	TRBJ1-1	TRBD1	TGTGCCAGCAGCTTAGACAGGGGGCACACTGAAGCTTTCTTT	CASSLDRGHTEAFF
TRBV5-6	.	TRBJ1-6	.	TGTGCCAGCAGCTTGGATCCGGGTTCGAATTCACCCCTCCACTTT	CASSLDPGSNSPLHF
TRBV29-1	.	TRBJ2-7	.	TGCAGCGTCGAACTTGGACAGACGTTTGCCTACGAGCAGTACTTC	CSVELGQTFAYEQYF
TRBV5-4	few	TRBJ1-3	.	TGTGCCAGCAGCTCCCGGTACTCTGGAAACACCATATATTTT	CASSSRYSGNTIYF
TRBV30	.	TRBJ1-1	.	TGTGCCTGGATTGGGGCTCGGATAGGGAAAGCTTTCTTT	CAWIGARIGKAFF
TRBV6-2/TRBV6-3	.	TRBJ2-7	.	TGTGCCAGCAGTTATCAGGGTTACGAGCAGTACTTC	CASSYQGYEQYF
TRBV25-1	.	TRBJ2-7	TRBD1	TGTGCCAGCAGTGGAAGGGGACAGGGGGTCCCAGCCTACGAGCAGTACTTC	CASSGRGQGVPAYEQYF
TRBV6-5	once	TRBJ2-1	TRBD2	TGTGCCAGCAGTTACTTACTAGCGAGGAGTGGCAATGAGCAGTTCTTC	CASSYLLARSGNEQFF
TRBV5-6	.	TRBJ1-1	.	TGTGCCAGCAGCTTGGGGAGGAGAAAGAACACTGAAGCTTTCTTT	CASSLGRRKNTEAFF
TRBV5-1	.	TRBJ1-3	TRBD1	TGCGCCAGCGGCGCGGGACAGTTAGACTCTGGAAACACCATATATTTT	CASGAGQLDSGNTIYF
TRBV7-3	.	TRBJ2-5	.	TGTGCCAGCAGCTTAGACAACCAAGAGACCCAGTACTTC	CASSLDNQETQYF
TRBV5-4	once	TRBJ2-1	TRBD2	TGTGCCAGCAGCTTTGGGACTAGCGGGAGATCGGACAATGAGCAGTTCTTC	CASSFGTSGRSDNEQFF
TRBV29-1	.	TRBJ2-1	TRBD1	TGCAGCGCTAAAGGGGACAGGGGGTTTTTGAATGAGCAGTTCTTC	CSAKGDRGFLNEQFF
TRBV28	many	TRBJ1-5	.	TGTGCCAGCAAACAGGGAGCTTCATATAGCAATCAGCCCCAGCATTTT	CASKQGASYSNQPQHF
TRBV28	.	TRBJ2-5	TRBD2	TGTGCCAGTAATATAGCGGGAGTTCCAGAGACCCAGTACTTC	CASNIAGVPETQYF
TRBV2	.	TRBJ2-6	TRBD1	TGTGCCAGCAGCGAAATCAGGGGGTCTGGGGCCAACGTCCTGACTTTC	CASSEIRGSGANVLTF
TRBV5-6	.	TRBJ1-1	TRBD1	TGTGCCAGCAGCTTCCAGGGGGCCGGGGGTGAAGCTTTCTTT	CASSFQGAGGEAFF
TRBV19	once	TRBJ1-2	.	TGTGCCAGTAAGAAGTGGGACAACTCTCATGGCTACACCTTC	CASKKWDNSHGYTF
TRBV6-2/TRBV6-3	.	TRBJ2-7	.	TGTGCCAGCAGTTCCGGACGGGGGGCACCCTACGAGCAGTACTTC	CASSSGRGAPYEQYF
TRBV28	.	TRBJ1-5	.	TGTGCCAGCAGTCCTCATTGGCGGGGGGCGAAGAATCAGCCCCAGCATTTT	CASSPHWRGAKNQPQHF
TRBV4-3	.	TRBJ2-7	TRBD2	TGCGCCAGCAGCCAAGATACTAGCGGGGAGATGGGCTACGAGCAGTACTTC	CASSQDTSGEMGYEQYF
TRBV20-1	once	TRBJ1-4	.	TGCAGTGGTAACGGTGATGAAAAACTGTTTTTT	CSGNGDEKLFF
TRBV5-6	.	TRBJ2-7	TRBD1	TGTGCCAGCAGCGTCCGGAGGACAGGGTATACCTACGAGCAGTACTTC	CASSVRRTGYTYEQYF
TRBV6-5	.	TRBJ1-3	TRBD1	TGTGCCAGCAGCCTAGACAGGGCCTGGATAAACACCATATATTTT	CASSLDRAWINTIYF
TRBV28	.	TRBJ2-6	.	TGTGCCAGCAGTTTACCTCCGGGATCTGGGGCCAACGTCCTGACTTTC	CASSLPPGSGANVLTF
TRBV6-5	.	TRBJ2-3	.	TGTGCCAGCAGTACTCAACAGGGCGCAGATACGCAGTATTTT	CASSTQQGADTQYF
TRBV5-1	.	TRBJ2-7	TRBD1	TGCGCCAGCAGCGAAGTAGGGACAGGGATCGACGAGCAGTACTTC	CASSEVGTGIDEQYF
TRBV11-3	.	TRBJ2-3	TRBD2	TGTGCCAGCAGCTTAGCTCCTTGGCGGGGGGGCACAGATACGCAGTATTTT	CASSLAPWRGGTDTQYF
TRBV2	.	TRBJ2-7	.	TGTGCCAGCAGTGTAGGAGGTGTTGCCTACGAGCAGTACTTC	CASSVGGVAYEQYF
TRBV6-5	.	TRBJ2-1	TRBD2	TGTGCCAGCAGTCTCGTCCTAGCGGCATACAATGAGCAGTTCTTC	CASSLVLAAYNEQFF
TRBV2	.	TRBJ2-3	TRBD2	TGTGCCAGCAGTGAAGCTGCTAGCGGGGGGCCTCCTAGCACAGATACGCAGTATTTT	CASSEAASGGPPSTDTQYF
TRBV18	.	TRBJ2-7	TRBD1	TGTGCCAGCTCAACCGGGACAGGCAGCGGGTACGAGCAGTACTTC	CASSTGTGSGYEQYF
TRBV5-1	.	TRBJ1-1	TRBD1	TGCGCCACCCAGGGGGCGGGCACTGAAGCTTTCTTT	CATQGAGTEAFF
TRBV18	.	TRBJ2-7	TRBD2	TGTGCCAGCTCACCACAAGGGCGGACTAGCGGAATCTACGAGCAGTACTTC	CASSPQGRTSGIYEQYF
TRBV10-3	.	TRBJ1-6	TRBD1	TGTGCCATCAGTAACACCTCATCGACAGGGGGGTACTCACCCCTCCACTTT	CAISNTSSTGGYSPLHF
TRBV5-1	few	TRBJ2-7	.	TGCGCCAGCAGCGCGGAGGGTAACACCTACGAGCAGTACTTC	CASSAEGNTYEQYF
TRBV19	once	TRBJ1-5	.	TGTGCCTCAAAAACCGGCCGCCCAGGGATAGTTCAGCCCCAGCATTTT	CASKTGRPGIVQPQHF
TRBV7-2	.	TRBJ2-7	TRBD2	TGTGCCAGCAGGAGACTAGCGGGGGCATACGAGCAGTACTTC	CASRRLAGAYEQYF
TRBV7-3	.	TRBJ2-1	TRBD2	TGTGCCAGCAGCCGAGGCGGTGGGCTAGCGGGGGGTGAGCAGTTCTTC	CASSRGGGLAGGEQFF
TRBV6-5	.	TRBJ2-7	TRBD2	TGTGCCAGCGGGACGGGACTAACCTACGAGCAGTACTTC	CASGTGLTYEQYF